The rows below give T cell receptor beta chains drawn from one sample of a study of control samples from healthy donors and cancer patients. The repertoire was sequenced with immunoSEQ multiplex PCR; TCRdb's copy has only in-frame clones and lacks some. The repertoire holds roughly 100,000 clones, with roughly four fifths as singletons. Specimen: blood. These receptors originate from a woman aged 45-65 years in good health. CDR3s include the opening cysteine and the closing phenylalanine or tryptophan. Fields, in order: CDR3 length, V gene, J gene, D gene, clone size, CDR3 DNA, CDR3 protein. The D gene is left open where the match is weak. Some rows have no size entry. The others give once, few or many, or a class for an expanded clone.

CDR3 length: 18; V gene: TRBV2; J gene: TRBJ2-3; D gene: TRBD2; clone size: NA; CDR3 DNA: TGTGCCAGCAGTGAATCGGTACTAGCGGGTCCGGGCACAAATACGCAGTATTTT; CDR3 protein: CASSESVLAGPGTNTQYF
CDR3 length: 14; V gene: TRBV19; J gene: TRBJ2-3; D gene: NA; clone size: NA; CDR3 DNA: TGTGCCAGTAGTACCGATGGTACCACAGATACGCAGTATTTT; CDR3 protein: CASSTDGTTDTQYF
CDR3 length: 16; V gene: TRBV24-1; J gene: TRBJ2-1; D gene: TRBD1; clone size: NA; CDR3 DNA: TGTGCCACCAGTGACCTTGGACAGGGACCCTACAATGAGCAGTTCTTC; CDR3 protein: CATSDLGQGPYNEQFF
CDR3 length: 14; V gene: TRBV6-6; J gene: TRBJ1-2; D gene: NA; clone size: NA; CDR3 DNA: TGTGCCAGCAGTTACGCGGGGGGGGACTATGGCTACACCTTC; CDR3 protein: CASSYAGGDYGYTF
CDR3 length: 14; V gene: TRBV5-1; J gene: TRBJ1-6; D gene: NA; clone size: NA; CDR3 DNA: TGCGCCAGCAGCTTGGGGGAAGATAATTCACCCCTCCACTTT; CDR3 protein: CASSLGEDNSPLHF
CDR3 length: 16; V gene: TRBV5-1; J gene: TRBJ1-4; D gene: NA; clone size: once; CDR3 DNA: TGCGCCAGCAGCTTGCGGGGGGGAACAACTAATGAAAAACTGTTTTTT; CDR3 protein: CASSLRGGTTNEKLFF
CDR3 length: 12; V gene: TRBV9; J gene: TRBJ2-3; D gene: NA; clone size: NA; CDR3 DNA: TGTGCCAGCAGCGCCGAGACAGATACGCAGTATTTT; CDR3 protein: CASSAETDTQYF
CDR3 length: 15; V gene: TRBV15; J gene: TRBJ1-5; D gene: TRBD1; clone size: NA; CDR3 DNA: TGTGCCACCGGATTGGACAGGGATAGCAATCAGCCCCAGCATTTT; CDR3 protein: CATGLDRDSNQPQHF
CDR3 length: 15; V gene: TRBV18; J gene: TRBJ2-7; D gene: TRBD1; clone size: NA; CDR3 DNA: TGTGCCAGCTCACCAGTGGGACAGGGAATTCGGGAGCAGTACTTC; CDR3 protein: CASSPVGQGIREQYF
CDR3 length: 16; V gene: TRBV7-9; J gene: TRBJ2-2; D gene: NA; clone size: NA; CDR3 DNA: TGTGCCAGCAGCTTAGTAGGGGGGATAGTCACCGGGGAGCTGTTTTTT; CDR3 protein: CASSLVGGIVTGELFF
CDR3 length: 16; V gene: TRBV7-2; J gene: TRBJ2-3; D gene: NA; clone size: NA; CDR3 DNA: TGTGCCAGCAGCGTCGCGGGGGCCCGGGAGACAGATACGCAGTATTTT; CDR3 protein: CASSVAGARETDTQYF
CDR3 length: 15; V gene: TRBV10-3; J gene: TRBJ2-5; D gene: TRBD2; clone size: NA; CDR3 DNA: TGTGCCACGAACTCTGGACTAGCGGAAAAAGAGACCCAGTACTTC; CDR3 protein: CATNSGLAEKETQYF
CDR3 length: 15; V gene: TRBV5-1; J gene: TRBJ1-1; D gene: NA; clone size: NA; CDR3 DNA: TGCGCCAGCAGCTTGGAAGGACGGTGGAACACTGAAGCTTTCTTT; CDR3 protein: CASSLEGRWNTEAFF
CDR3 length: 16; V gene: TRBV7-2; J gene: TRBJ2-2; D gene: TRBD1; clone size: NA; CDR3 DNA: TGTGCCAGCAGCTTAGGCAGGGGGCTTAGCACCGGGGAGCTGTTTTTT; CDR3 protein: CASSLGRGLSTGELFF
CDR3 length: 15; V gene: TRBV6-1; J gene: TRBJ2-7; D gene: NA; clone size: few; CDR3 DNA: TGTGCCAGCAGTGAGTCCCTAGCGTCCTCCTACGAGCAGTACTTC; CDR3 protein: CASSESLASSYEQYF
CDR3 length: 14; V gene: TRBV6-5; J gene: TRBJ1-5; D gene: NA; clone size: few; CDR3 DNA: TGTGCCAGCAGAAACAGGGCTAGCAATCAGCCCCAGCATTTT; CDR3 protein: CASRNRASNQPQHF
CDR3 length: 16; V gene: TRBV19; J gene: TRBJ2-3; D gene: NA; clone size: once; CDR3 DNA: TGTGCCAGTAGCAACGGCCAGGGGAAACGCACAGATACGCAGTATTTT; CDR3 protein: CASSNGQGKRTDTQYF
CDR3 length: 17; V gene: TRBV7-8; J gene: TRBJ1-1; D gene: TRBD1; clone size: NA; CDR3 DNA: TGTGCCAGCAGCTCCTTCCGGGACAGAGAAGAGAACACTGAAGCTTTCTTT; CDR3 protein: CASSSFRDREENTEAFF
CDR3 length: 13; V gene: TRBV6-5; J gene: TRBJ2-2; D gene: NA; clone size: NA; CDR3 DNA: TGTGCCATCGACAGGGAGGCGACCGGGGAGCTGTTTTTT; CDR3 protein: CAIDREATGELFF
CDR3 length: 13; V gene: TRBV15; J gene: TRBJ1-1; D gene: NA; clone size: NA; CDR3 DNA: TGTGCCACCAGCAGATCAGGGTACACTGAAGCTTTCTTT; CDR3 protein: CATSRSGYTEAFF
CDR3 length: 14; V gene: TRBV7-2; J gene: TRBJ1-5; D gene: TRBD1; clone size: NA; CDR3 DNA: TGTGCCAGCAGCTCGGGACAGTTCAATCAGCCCCAGCATTTT; CDR3 protein: CASSSGQFNQPQHF
CDR3 length: 19; V gene: TRBV18; J gene: TRBJ1-1; D gene: TRBD1; clone size: NA; CDR3 DNA: TGTGCCAGCTCACCACAAACTATCGGGACAGGCGCCATGAACACTGAAGCTTTCTTT; CDR3 protein: CASSPQTIGTGAMNTEAFF
CDR3 length: 13; V gene: TRBV6-5; J gene: TRBJ1-5; D gene: NA; clone size: once; CDR3 DNA: TGTGCCAGCGGTACAGATAGCAATCAGCCCCAGCATTTT; CDR3 protein: CASGTDSNQPQHF
CDR3 length: 13; V gene: TRBV18; J gene: TRBJ2-3; D gene: NA; clone size: NA; CDR3 DNA: TGTGCCAGCTCACCCCCGACTACCGATACGCAGTATTTT; CDR3 protein: CASSPPTTDTQYF
CDR3 length: 13; V gene: TRBV27; J gene: TRBJ1-1; D gene: TRBD1; clone size: NA; CDR3 DNA: TGTGCCAGCAGTTGGACAGGGTCCACTGAAGCTTTCTTT; CDR3 protein: CASSWTGSTEAFF
CDR3 length: 17; V gene: TRBV5-4; J gene: TRBJ2-1; D gene: TRBD2; clone size: NA; CDR3 DNA: TGTGCCAGCTCCATTGGATCGGCGGGGGGGCCCTACAATGAGCAGTTCTTC; CDR3 protein: CASSIGSAGGPYNEQFF
CDR3 length: 12; V gene: TRBV11-3; J gene: TRBJ2-7; D gene: NA; clone size: NA; CDR3 DNA: TGTGCCAGCAGCCCCTGGTCCGGCGAGCAGTACTTC; CDR3 protein: CASSPWSGEQYF
CDR3 length: 15; V gene: TRBV3-1/TRBV3-2; J gene: TRBJ2-5; D gene: TRBD1; clone size: NA; CDR3 DNA: TGTGCCAGCAACCCCCGGGACAGGGGGCAAGAGACCCAGTACTTC; CDR3 protein: CASNPRDRGQETQYF
CDR3 length: 18; V gene: TRBV12-5; J gene: TRBJ2-5; D gene: TRBD2; clone size: NA; CDR3 DNA: TGTGCTAGTGGTTCTTCAGGACTAGCGGGGGGGCCCCCAGAGACCCAGTACTTC; CDR3 protein: CASGSSGLAGGPPETQYF
CDR3 length: 14; V gene: TRBV4-3; J gene: TRBJ2-3; D gene: NA; clone size: NA; CDR3 DNA: TGCGCCAGCAGCCCGGGACACGGCACAGATACGCAGTATTTT; CDR3 protein: CASSPGHGTDTQYF
CDR3 length: 15; V gene: TRBV6-6; J gene: TRBJ2-3; D gene: TRBD2; clone size: NA; CDR3 DNA: TGTGCCAGCAGTTTCCGGGGGGGCCCCGCAGATACGCAGTATTTT; CDR3 protein: CASSFRGGPADTQYF
CDR3 length: 16; V gene: TRBV23-1; J gene: TRBJ2-2; D gene: NA; clone size: many; CDR3 DNA: TGCGCCAGCAGTCAATCGCGGCGAGGGCGCACCGGGGAGCTGTTTTTT; CDR3 protein: CASSQSRRGRTGELFF
CDR3 length: 12; V gene: TRBV12-3/TRBV12-4; J gene: TRBJ2-1; D gene: NA; clone size: NA; CDR3 DNA: TGTGCCAGCACCACCGTCGGGAATGAGCAGTTCTTC; CDR3 protein: CASTTVGNEQFF
CDR3 length: 13; V gene: TRBV29-1; J gene: TRBJ1-6; D gene: NA; clone size: NA; CDR3 DNA: TGCAGCGTTCTCCAATCGGGGGGTTCACCCCTCCACTTT; CDR3 protein: CSVLQSGGSPLHF
CDR3 length: 15; V gene: TRBV7-9; J gene: TRBJ2-3; D gene: TRBD1; clone size: NA; CDR3 DNA: TGTGCCAGCAGTCCAGGGGGCGCAAGGACAGATACGCAGTATTTT; CDR3 protein: CASSPGGARTDTQYF
CDR3 length: 12; V gene: TRBV11-3; J gene: TRBJ2-3; D gene: NA; clone size: NA; CDR3 DNA: TGTGCCAGCAGCCCGGGAACAGATACGCAGTATTTT; CDR3 protein: CASSPGTDTQYF
CDR3 length: 14; V gene: TRBV7-2; J gene: TRBJ1-1; D gene: NA; clone size: NA; CDR3 DNA: TGTGCCAGCAGCTTATTGGGGCTGGGGACTGAAGCTTTCTTT; CDR3 protein: CASSLLGLGTEAFF
CDR3 length: 11; V gene: TRBV7-8; J gene: TRBJ2-1; D gene: NA; clone size: NA; CDR3 DNA: TGTGCCAGCACCTCGCAGGATGAGCAGTTCTTC; CDR3 protein: CASTSQDEQFF
CDR3 length: 12; V gene: TRBV10-3; J gene: TRBJ1-1; D gene: NA; clone size: NA; CDR3 DNA: TGTGCCATCAGTGAGGTGAACACTGAAGCTTTCTTT; CDR3 protein: CAISEVNTEAFF
CDR3 length: 14; V gene: TRBV7-3; J gene: TRBJ2-7; D gene: NA; clone size: NA; CDR3 DNA: TGTGCCAGCAGCTTAAAACTTTTCTCCTACGAGCAGTACTTC; CDR3 protein: CASSLKLFSYEQYF
CDR3 length: 12; V gene: TRBV30; J gene: TRBJ1-1; D gene: NA; clone size: once; CDR3 DNA: TGTGCCTGGAGTACATCCAGCACTGAAGCTTTCTTT; CDR3 protein: CAWSTSSTEAFF
CDR3 length: 15; V gene: TRBV28; J gene: TRBJ2-1; D gene: NA; clone size: NA; CDR3 DNA: TGTGCCAGCAATTTCGGGCAGGTATCCTACAATGAGCAGTTCTTC; CDR3 protein: CASNFGQVSYNEQFF
CDR3 length: 17; V gene: TRBV4-2; J gene: TRBJ2-2; D gene: NA; clone size: NA; CDR3 DNA: TGTGCCAGCAGCCGGCTCCCTCGAACAGGTACCACCGGGGAGCTGTTTTTT; CDR3 protein: CASSRLPRTGTTGELFF
CDR3 length: 17; V gene: TRBV7-9; J gene: TRBJ2-2; D gene: TRBD2; clone size: NA; CDR3 DNA: TGTGCCAGCAGCTTCGCTTCTAGCGGCTTAAACACCGGGGAGCTGTTTTTT; CDR3 protein: CASSFASSGLNTGELFF
CDR3 length: 15; V gene: TRBV19; J gene: TRBJ1-2; D gene: TRBD1; clone size: NA; CDR3 DNA: TGTGCCAGTAGTATCGGACAGGGGGCCAACTATGGCTACACCTTC; CDR3 protein: CASSIGQGANYGYTF
CDR3 length: 15; V gene: TRBV6-2/TRBV6-3; J gene: TRBJ1-3; D gene: NA; clone size: NA; CDR3 DNA: TGTGCCAGCAGCACGACCATGATCTCTGGAAACACCATATATTTT; CDR3 protein: CASSTTMISGNTIYF
CDR3 length: 13; V gene: TRBV28; J gene: TRBJ2-5; D gene: NA; clone size: NA; CDR3 DNA: TGTGCCAGCAGCCCAGGACAGCAAGAGACCCAGTACTTC; CDR3 protein: CASSPGQQETQYF
CDR3 length: 13; V gene: TRBV5-1; J gene: TRBJ1-2; D gene: NA; clone size: NA; CDR3 DNA: TGCGCCAGCAGCTTGAGCCCCGACTATGGCTACACCTTC; CDR3 protein: CASSLSPDYGYTF
CDR3 length: 17; V gene: TRBV6-7; J gene: TRBJ2-7; D gene: TRBD2; clone size: NA; CDR3 DNA: TGTGCCAGCTGGCCGGGACTAGCGGGGGTTCGGCGGTGCGAGCAGTACTTC; CDR3 protein: CASWPGLAGVRRCEQYF
CDR3 length: 13; V gene: TRBV29-1; J gene: TRBJ2-5; D gene: NA; clone size: NA; CDR3 DNA: TGCAGCGTTGCTTCAGGGATGGTGGAGACCCAGTACTTC; CDR3 protein: CSVASGMVETQYF
CDR3 length: 11; V gene: TRBV19; J gene: TRBJ2-5; D gene: NA; clone size: NA; CDR3 DNA: TGTGCCAGTAGTATTCAAGAGACCCAGTACTTC; CDR3 protein: CASSIQETQYF
CDR3 length: 18; V gene: TRBV2; J gene: TRBJ2-2; D gene: NA; clone size: NA; CDR3 DNA: TGTGCCAGCAGTGAAGCCTCGAGACCGCCCCGAGAATGGGGGGAGCTGTTTTTT; CDR3 protein: CASSEASRPPREWGELFF
CDR3 length: 16; V gene: TRBV7-9; J gene: TRBJ2-2; D gene: TRBD2; clone size: NA; CDR3 DNA: TGTGCCAGCAGCTTAGATGCGGGAGGGCACACCGGGGAGCTGTTTTTT; CDR3 protein: CASSLDAGGHTGELFF
CDR3 length: 13; V gene: TRBV19; J gene: TRBJ2-1; D gene: NA; clone size: NA; CDR3 DNA: TGTGCCAGTAGCCTCCGACCCCACAATGAGCAGTTCTTC; CDR3 protein: CASSLRPHNEQFF
CDR3 length: 15; V gene: TRBV10-3; J gene: TRBJ2-2; D gene: NA; clone size: NA; CDR3 DNA: TGTGCCATCAGTGACGGTAGGGCTAACACCGGGGAGCTGTTTTTT; CDR3 protein: CAISDGRANTGELFF
CDR3 length: 14; V gene: TRBV7-2; J gene: TRBJ1-4; D gene: NA; clone size: NA; CDR3 DNA: TGTGCCAGCAGCTCGGACAGAGTAAATGAAAAACTGTTTTTT; CDR3 protein: CASSSDRVNEKLFF
CDR3 length: 13; V gene: TRBV12-3/TRBV12-4; J gene: TRBJ1-3; D gene: NA; clone size: NA; CDR3 DNA: TGTGCCAGCAGTGGTGGGGTAGGAAACACCATATATTTT; CDR3 protein: CASSGGVGNTIYF